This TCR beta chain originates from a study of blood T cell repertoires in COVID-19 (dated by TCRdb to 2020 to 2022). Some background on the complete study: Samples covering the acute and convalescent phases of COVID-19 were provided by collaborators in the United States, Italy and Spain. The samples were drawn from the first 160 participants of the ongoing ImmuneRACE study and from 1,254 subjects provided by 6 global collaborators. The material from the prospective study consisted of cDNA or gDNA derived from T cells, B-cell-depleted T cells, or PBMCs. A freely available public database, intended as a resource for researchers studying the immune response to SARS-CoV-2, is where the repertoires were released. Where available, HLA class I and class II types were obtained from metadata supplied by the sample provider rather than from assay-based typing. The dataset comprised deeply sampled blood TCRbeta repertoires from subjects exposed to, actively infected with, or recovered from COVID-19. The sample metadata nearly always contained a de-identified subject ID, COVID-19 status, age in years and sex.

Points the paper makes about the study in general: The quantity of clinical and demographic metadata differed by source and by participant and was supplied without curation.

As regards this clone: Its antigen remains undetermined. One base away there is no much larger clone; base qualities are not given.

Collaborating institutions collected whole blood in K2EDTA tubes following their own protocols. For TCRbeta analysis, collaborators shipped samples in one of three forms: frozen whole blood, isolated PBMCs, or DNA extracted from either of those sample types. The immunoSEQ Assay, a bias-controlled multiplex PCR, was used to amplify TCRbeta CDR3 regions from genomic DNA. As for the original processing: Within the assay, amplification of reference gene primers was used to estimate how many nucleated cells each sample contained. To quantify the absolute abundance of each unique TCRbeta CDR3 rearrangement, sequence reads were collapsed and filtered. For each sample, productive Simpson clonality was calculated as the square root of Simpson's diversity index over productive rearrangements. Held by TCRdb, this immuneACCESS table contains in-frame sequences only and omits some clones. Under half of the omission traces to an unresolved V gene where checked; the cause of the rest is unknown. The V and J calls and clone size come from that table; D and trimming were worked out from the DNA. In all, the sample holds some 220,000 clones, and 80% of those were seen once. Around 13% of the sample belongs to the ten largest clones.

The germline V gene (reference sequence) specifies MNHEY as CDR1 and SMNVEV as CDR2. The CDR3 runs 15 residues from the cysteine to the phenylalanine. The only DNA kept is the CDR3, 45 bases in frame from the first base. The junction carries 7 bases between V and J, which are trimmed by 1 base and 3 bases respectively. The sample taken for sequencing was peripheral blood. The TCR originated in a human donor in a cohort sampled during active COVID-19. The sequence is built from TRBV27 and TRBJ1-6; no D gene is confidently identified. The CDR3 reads CASSLLQLYNSPLHF. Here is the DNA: TGTGCCAGCAGTTTATTACAGCTCTATAATTCACCCCTCCACTTT.